This T cell receptor (beta chain) emerged from a study of T-cell reconstitution after alpha-beta-depleted transplantation in children. For TCRbeta, the library was prepared with unique molecular identifiers. Using its own MiXCR run on the PCR reads, TCRdb lists one record per CDR3 protein. The table has about 540,000 distinct CDR3 sequences, about 18% seen once; the top ten hold roughly 3.3%. Germline loops: CDR1 LNHNV, CDR2 YYDKDF (reference sequence). The CDR3 covers 13 residues. A few counts support this clonotype. At one end the junction does not follow the germline gene, possibly because of a read error.

This clonotype was sampled from a human donor who donated a stem cell graft to a child with acute lymphoblastic leukemia. The gene calls are TRBV15 and TRBJ2-4, with D hard to call. The sample consisted of PBMCs from the stem cell graft donor, taken from the stem cell graft. The CDR3 is CATSSELGLIGNF. For the CDR3, the DNA is TGTGCCACCAGCTCGGAACTCGGGCTAATAGGGAACTTC.